This TCR beta chain was observed in a study of tumor-infiltrating lymphocytes in primary liver carcinoma. Study outcomes and limitations: Among the pair types, tumor region pairs showed more overlap than tumor-adjacent and tumor-blood pairs.

Unsorted bulk tissue, roughly 20-33 mg of it, served as the source for co-extraction of RNA and DNA. Germline-derived CDR1 and CDR2 are SQVTM and ANQGSEA. The CDR3 sequence is 12 residues long. Remarks on this clonotype: The target antigen is unknown. Its ends do not fully match the called genes, so a read error is possible.

A primer matching the constant region was used to make TCR beta cDNA from around 460 ng of total RNA. The TCR beta library was amplified through three nested multiplex PCR rounds in a modified ARM-PCR procedure. In the first two PCR rounds, TRBV1-TRBV30 forward primers were paired with a C-beta reverse primer, and each round lasted around 10 cycles. TCRdb fed the multiplex PCR reads into MiXCR, producing one record per CDR3 protein. The data contain fewer than 80,000 distinct CDR3 sequences, approximately 70% of them singletons. Sequencing was done on a sample of tumor-adjacent normal liver tissue. This clonotype originated in a man aged 40-50 years with primary liver carcinoma and hepatitis B virus infection. The J gene is TRBJ1-1, the V gene TRBV29-1; 8 nucleotides match TRBD1. CDR3 loop: CSVGTGMTEVFF. The CDR3 DNA reads as TGCAGCGTGGGGACAGGCATGACTGAAGTTTTCTTT.